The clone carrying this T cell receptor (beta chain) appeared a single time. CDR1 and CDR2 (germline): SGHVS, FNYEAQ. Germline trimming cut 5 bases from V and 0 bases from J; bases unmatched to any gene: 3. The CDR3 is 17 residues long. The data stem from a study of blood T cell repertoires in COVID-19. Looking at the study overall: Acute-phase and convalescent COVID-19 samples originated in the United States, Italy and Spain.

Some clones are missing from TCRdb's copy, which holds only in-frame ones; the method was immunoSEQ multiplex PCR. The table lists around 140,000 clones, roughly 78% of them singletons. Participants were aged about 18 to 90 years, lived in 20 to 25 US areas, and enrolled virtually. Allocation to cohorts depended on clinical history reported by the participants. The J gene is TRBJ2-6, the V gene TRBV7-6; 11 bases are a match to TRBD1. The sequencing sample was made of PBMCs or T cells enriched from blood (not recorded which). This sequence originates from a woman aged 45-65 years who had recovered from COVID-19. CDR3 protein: CASSRGTGGSGANVLTF. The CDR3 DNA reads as TGTGCCAGCAGCCGCGGGACAGGGGGCTCTGGGGCCAACGTCCTGACTTTC.